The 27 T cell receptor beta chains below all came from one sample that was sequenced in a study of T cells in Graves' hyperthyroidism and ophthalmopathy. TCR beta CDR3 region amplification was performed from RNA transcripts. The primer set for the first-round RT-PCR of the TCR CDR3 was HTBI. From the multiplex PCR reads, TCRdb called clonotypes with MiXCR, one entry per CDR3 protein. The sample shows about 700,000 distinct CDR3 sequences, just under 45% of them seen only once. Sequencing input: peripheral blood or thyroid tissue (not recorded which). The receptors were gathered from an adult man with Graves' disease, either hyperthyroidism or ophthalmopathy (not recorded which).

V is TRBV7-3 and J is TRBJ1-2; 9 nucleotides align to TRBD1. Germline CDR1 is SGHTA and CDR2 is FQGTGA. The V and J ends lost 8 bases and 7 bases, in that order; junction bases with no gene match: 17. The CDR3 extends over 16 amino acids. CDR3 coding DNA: TGTGCCAGCTCAGACCTACCGGGACAGGGTAGCGGTGGCTACACCTTC. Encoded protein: CASSDLPGQGSGGYTF.

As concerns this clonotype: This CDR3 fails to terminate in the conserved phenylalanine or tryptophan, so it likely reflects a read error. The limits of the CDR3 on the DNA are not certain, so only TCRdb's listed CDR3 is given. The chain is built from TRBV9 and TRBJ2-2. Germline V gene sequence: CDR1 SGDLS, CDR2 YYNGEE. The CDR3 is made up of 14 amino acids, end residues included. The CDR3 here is CASSVGGNTGELDL.

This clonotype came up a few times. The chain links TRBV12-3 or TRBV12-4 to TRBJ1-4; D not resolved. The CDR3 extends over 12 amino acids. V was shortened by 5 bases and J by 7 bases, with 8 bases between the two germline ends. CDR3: CASSLLPEKLFF. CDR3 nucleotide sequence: TGTGCCAGCAGTCTTCTGCCTGAAAAACTGTTTTTT.

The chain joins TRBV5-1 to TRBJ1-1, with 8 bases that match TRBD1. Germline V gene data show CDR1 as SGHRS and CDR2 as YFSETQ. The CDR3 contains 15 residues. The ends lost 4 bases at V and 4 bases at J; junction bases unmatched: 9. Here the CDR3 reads CASSPLQGVGTEAFF. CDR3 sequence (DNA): TGCGCCAGCAGCCCCTTACAGGGGGTGGGCACTGAAGCTTTCTTT.

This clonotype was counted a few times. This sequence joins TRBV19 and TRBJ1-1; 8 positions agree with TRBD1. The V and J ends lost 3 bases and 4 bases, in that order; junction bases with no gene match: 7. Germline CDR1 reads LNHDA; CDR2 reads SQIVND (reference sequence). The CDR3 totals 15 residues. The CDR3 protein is CASSITPGGRTEAFF. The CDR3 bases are TGTGCCAGTAGTATTACGCCAGGGGGCCGCACTGAAGCTTTCTTT.

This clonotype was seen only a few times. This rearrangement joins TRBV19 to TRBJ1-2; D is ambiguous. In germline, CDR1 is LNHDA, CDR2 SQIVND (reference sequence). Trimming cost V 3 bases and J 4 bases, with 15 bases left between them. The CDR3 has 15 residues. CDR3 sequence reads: CASSIELGRAYGYTF. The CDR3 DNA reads TGTGCCAGTAGTATCGAGCTTGGCAGAGCCTATGGCTACACCTTC.

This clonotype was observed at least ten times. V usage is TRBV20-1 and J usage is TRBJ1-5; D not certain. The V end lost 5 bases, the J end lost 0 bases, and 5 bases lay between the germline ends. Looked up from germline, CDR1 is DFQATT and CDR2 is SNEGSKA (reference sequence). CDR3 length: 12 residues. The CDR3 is CSASDSNQPQHF. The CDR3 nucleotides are TGCAGTGCTTCGGATAGCAATCAGCCCCAGCATTTT.

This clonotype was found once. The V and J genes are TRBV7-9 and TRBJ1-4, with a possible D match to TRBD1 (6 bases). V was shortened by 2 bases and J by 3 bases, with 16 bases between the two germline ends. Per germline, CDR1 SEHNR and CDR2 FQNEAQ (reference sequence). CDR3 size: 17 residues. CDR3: CASSLWARGSSNEKLFF. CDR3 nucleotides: TGTGCCAGCAGCTTATGGGCCAGGGGATCATCTAATGAAAAACTGTTTTTT. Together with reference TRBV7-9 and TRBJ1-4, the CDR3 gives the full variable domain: DTGVSQNPRHKITKRGQNVTFRCDPISEHNRLYWYRQTLGQGPEFLTYFQNEAQLEKSRLLSDRFSAERPKGSFSTLEIQRTEQGDSAMYLCASSLWARGSSNEKLFFGSGTQLSVL.

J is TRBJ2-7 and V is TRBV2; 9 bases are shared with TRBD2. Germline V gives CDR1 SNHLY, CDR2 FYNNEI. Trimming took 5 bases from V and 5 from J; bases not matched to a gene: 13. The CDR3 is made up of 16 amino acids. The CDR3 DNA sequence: TGTGCCAGCAGTTACAGTACACGGCTAGCGGGAAACGAGCAGTACTTC. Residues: CASSYSTRLAGNEQYF.

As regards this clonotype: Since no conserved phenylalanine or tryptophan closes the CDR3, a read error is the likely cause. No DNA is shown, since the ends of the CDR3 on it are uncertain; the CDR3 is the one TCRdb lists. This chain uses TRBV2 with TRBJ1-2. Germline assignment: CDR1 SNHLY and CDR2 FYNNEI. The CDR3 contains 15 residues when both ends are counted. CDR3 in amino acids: CASSEYEGANYGYTD.

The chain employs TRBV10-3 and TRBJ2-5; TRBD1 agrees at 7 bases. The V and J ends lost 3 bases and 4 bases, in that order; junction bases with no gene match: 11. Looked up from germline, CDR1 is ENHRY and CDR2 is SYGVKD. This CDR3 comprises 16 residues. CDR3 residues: CAISETSQGIGETQYF. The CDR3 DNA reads TGTGCCATCAGTGAAACGTCACAGGGGATTGGAGAGACCCAGTACTTC.

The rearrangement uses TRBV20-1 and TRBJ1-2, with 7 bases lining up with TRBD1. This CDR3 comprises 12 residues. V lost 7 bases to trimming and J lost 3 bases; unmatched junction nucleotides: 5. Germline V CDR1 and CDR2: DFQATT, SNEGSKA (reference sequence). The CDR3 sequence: CSGQGSHYGYTF. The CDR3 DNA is TGCAGTGGACAGGGTTCCCACTATGGCTACACCTTC.

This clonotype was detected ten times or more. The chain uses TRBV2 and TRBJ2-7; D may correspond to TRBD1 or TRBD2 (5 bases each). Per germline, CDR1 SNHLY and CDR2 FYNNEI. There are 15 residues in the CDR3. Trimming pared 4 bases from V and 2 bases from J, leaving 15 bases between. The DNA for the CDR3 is TGTGCCAGCAGTGGGGGGAACAGCCAGGCCTACGAGCAGTACTTC. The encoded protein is CASSGGNSQAYEQYF.

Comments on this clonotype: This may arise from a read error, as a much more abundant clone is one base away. CDR3 DNA: TGTGCCAGCAGCGTAGATGGGGTTGACAATCAGCCCCAGCATTTT. Protein sequence: CASSVDGVDNQPQHF. The V call is TRBV9, the J call TRBJ1-5; D unclear. V lost 0 bases, J lost 3 bases, and 10 bases lay in between. The CDR3 covers 15 residues. CDR1 and CDR2 from the germline V gene are SGDLS and YYNGEE.

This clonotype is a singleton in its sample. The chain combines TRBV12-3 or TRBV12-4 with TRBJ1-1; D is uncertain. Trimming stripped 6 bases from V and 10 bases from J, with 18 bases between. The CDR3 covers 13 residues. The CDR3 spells CASSPSFGLGAFF. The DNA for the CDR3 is TGTGCCAGCAGCCCCTCGTTCGGTCTTGGAGCTTTCTTT.

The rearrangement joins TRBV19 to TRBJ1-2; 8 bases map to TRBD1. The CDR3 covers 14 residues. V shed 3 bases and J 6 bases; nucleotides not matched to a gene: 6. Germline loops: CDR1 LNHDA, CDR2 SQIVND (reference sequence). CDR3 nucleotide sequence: TGTGCCAGTAGTATCGGACAGGGCCAAGATGGCTACACCTTC. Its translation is CASSIGQGQDGYTF.

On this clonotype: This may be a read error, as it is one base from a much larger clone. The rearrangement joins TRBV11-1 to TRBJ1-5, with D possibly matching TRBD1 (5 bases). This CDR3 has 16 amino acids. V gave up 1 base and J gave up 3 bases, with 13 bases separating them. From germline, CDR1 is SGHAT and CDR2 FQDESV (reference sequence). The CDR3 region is CASSLEGCWYNQPQHF. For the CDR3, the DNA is TGTGCCAGCAGCTTAGAGGGGTGCTGGTACAATCAGCCCCAGCATTTT.

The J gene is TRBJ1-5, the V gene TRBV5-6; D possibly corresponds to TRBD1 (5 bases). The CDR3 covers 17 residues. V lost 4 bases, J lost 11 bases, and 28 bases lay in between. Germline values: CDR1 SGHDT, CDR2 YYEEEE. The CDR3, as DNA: TGTGCCAGCAGCCTGGGGGGGGGAAGCATAGGTTTTATGGCCCAGCATTTT. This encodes CASSLGGGSIGFMAQHF.

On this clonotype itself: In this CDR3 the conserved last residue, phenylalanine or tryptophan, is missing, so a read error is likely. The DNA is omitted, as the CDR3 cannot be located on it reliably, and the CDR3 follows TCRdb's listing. This CDR3 reads CATSRDREGL. This rearrangement joins TRBV15 to TRBJ1-5. Germline V gene lookup returns CDR1 LNHNV and CDR2 YYDKDF (reference sequence). 10 amino acids form the CDR3, both terminal residues included.

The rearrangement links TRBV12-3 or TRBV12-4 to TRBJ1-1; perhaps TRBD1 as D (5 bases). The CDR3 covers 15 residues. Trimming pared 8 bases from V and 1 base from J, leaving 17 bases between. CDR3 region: CASSPPGTKNTEAFF. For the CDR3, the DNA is TGTGCCAGCTCACCACCGGGGACCAAGAACACTGAAGCTTTCTTT.

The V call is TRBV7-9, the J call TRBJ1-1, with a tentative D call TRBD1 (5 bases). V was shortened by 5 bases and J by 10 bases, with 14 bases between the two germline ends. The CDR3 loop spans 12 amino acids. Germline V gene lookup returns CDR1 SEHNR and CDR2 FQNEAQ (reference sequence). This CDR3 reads CASSALGRGAFF. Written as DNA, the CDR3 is TGTGCCAGCAGCGCCTTGGGAAGGGGAGCTTTCTTT.

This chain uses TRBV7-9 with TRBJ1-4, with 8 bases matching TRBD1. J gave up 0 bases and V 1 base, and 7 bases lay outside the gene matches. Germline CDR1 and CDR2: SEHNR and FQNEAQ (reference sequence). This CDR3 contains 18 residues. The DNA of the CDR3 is TGTGCCAGCAGCTTAGTTCGGACAGGGCCTTCAACTAATGAAAAACTGTTTTTT. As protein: CASSLVRTGPSTNEKLFF.

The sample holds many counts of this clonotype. CDR3: CATSRERISSYNSPLHF. DNA of the CDR3: TGTGCCACCAGCAGAGAGCGGATTAGCTCCTATAATTCACCCCTCCACTTT. The chain is built from TRBV15 and TRBJ1-6; D is ambiguous. The germline V and J ends were trimmed by 0 bases and 0 bases, with 9 bases remaining between them. This CDR3 spans 17 amino acids. Per the germline V gene, CDR1 is LNHNV and CDR2 is YYDKDF (reference sequence).

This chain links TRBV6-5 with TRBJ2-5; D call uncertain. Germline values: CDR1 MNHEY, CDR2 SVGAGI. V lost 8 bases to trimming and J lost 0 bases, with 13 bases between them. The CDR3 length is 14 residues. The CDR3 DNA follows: TGTGCCAGCCGAAGAGTAGGGAACCAAGAGACCCAGTACTTC. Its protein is CASRRVGNQETQYF.

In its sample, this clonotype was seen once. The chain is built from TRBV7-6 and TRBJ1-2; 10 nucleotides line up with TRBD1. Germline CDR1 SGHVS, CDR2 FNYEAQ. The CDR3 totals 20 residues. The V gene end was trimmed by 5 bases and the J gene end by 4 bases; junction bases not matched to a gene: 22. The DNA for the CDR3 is TGTGCCAGCAGCCCTAGGACAGGGGGTCTTCAATCTACCCGGGGCTATGGCTACACCTTC. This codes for CASSPRTGGLQSTRGYGYTF. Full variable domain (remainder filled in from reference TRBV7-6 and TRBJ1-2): GAGVSQSPRYKVTKRGQDVALRCDPISGHVSLYWYRQALGQGPEFLTYFNYEAQQDKSGLPNDRFSAERPEGSISTLTIQRTEQRDSAMYRCASSPRTGGLQSTRGYGYTFGSGTRLTVV.

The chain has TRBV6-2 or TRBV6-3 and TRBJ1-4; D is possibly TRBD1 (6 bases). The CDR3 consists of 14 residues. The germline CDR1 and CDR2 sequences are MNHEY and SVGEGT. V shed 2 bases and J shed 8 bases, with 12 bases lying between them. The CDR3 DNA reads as TGTGCCAGCAGTTACCCCTCACAGGGAGAAAAACTGTTTTTT. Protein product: CASSYPSQGEKLFF.

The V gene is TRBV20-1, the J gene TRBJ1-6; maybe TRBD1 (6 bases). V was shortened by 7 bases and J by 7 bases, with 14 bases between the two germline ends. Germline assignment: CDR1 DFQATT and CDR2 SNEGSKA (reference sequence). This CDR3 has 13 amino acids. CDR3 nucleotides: TGCAGTGTTCAAAACAGGGAGAATTCACCCCTCCACTTT. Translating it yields CSVQNRENSPLHF.